The TCR beta chain described here comes from a study of response to subunit inactivated influenza vaccine. Study outcomes and limitations: The authors suggested that few new T cells are recruited per seasonal influenza vaccination.

This clonotype occurred once. The antigen remains unidentified. The CDR3 spans 15 residues. Germline lookup yields CDR1 SGHAT and CDR2 FQNNGV. Trimming cost V 5 bases and J 1 base; bases outside gene matches: 7. TCRdb analysed the RT-PCR reads with MiXCR anew, one entry per CDR3 protein. The repertoire consists of 450,000 to 550,000 distinct CDR3 sequences, with roughly 27% occurring once and the leading ten covering 1.5% to 2%. The sample was CD4+ T cells sorted from PBMCs, taken 4 to 6 days after vaccination. The chain links TRBV11-2 to TRBJ1-1, with 7 bases fitting TRBD1. This receptor was obtained from a man aged 50 to 59 who received an inactivated influenza vaccine. The CDR3 protein is CASSLRQGGNTEAFF. The CDR3, as DNA: TGTGCCAGCAGCCTACGACAGGGAGGGAACACTGAAGCTTTCTTT.